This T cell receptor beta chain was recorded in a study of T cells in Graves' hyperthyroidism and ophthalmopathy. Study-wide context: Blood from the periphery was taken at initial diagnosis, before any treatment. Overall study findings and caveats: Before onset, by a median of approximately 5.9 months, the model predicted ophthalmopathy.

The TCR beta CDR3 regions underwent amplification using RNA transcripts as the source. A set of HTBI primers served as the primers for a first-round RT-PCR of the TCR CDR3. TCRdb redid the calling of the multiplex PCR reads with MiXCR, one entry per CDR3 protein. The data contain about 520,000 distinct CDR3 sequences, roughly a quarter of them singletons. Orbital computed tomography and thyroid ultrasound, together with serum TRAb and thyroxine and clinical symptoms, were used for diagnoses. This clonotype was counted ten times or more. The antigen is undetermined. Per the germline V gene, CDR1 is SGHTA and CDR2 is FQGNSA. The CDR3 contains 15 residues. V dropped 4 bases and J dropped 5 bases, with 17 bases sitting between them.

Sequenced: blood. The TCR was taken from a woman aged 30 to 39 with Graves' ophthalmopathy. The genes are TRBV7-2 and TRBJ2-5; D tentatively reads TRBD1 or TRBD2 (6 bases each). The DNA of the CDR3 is TGTGCCAGCAGCTCCCAGGGGCAGGGGAGGGAGACCCAGTACTTC. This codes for CASSSQGQGRETQYF.